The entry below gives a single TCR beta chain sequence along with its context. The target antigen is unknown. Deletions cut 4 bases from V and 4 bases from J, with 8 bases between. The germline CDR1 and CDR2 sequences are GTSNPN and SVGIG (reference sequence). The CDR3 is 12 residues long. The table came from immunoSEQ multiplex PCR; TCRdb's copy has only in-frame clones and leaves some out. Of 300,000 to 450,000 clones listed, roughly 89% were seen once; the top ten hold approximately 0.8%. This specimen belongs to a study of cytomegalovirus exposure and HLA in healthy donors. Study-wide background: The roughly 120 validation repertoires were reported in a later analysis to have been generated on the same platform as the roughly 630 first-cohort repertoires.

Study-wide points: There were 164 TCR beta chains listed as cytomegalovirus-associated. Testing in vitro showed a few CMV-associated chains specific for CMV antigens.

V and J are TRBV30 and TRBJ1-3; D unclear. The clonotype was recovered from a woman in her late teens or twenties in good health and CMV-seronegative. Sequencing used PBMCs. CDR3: CAWIPRGNTIYF. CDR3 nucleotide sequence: TGTGCCTGGATTCCGAGGGGAAACACCATATATTTT.